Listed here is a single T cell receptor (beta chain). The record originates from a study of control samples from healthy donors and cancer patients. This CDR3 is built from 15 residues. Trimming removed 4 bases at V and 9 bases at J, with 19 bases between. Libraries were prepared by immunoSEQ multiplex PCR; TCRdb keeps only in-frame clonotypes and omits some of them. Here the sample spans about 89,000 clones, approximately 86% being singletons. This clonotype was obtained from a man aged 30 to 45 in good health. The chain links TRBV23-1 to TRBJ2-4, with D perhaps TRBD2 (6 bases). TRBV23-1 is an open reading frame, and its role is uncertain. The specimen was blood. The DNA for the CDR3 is TGCGCCAGCAGTCGGTGGACTCCCACGCGGGGCATTCAGTACTTC. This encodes CASSRWTPTRGIQYF.